This TCR beta chain was documented in a study of T cells after yellow fever vaccination. Findings and limits, study-wide: Clonotypes found in both CD4 and CD8 compartments made up a small share. Subsequent to the booster, the majority of primary-vaccination clones reappeared (around 96% CD4, about 90% CD8). The secondary response showed a weaker magnitude and a faster peak, day 5 versus 15.

Template switching with 5'RACE generated the TCR cDNA and added a universal primer site and UMIs. TCRdb redid the calling of the 5' RACE reads with MiXCR, one entry per CDR3 protein. The repertoire holds hundreds of thousands of distinct CDR3 sequences, with approximately 15% as singletons. Remarks on this clonotype: Its antigen is as yet unknown.

Material: PBMCs, obtained on the day of the yellow fever booster vaccination. The sequence was obtained from a man younger than 40 who received the YFV17D yellow fever vaccine.

The DNA of the CDR3 is TGCAGTGCTAGAGGAGTTATTACTGTTGGCGAGCAGTACTTC. Protein: CSARGVITVGEQYF. V gene TRBV20-1 combines with J gene TRBJ2-7; no reliable D call. Per the germline V gene, CDR1 is DFQATT and CDR2 is SNEGSKA (reference sequence). The CDR3 spans 14 residues. The V end lost 1 base, the J end lost 6 bases, and 16 bases lay between the germline ends.